This T cell receptor beta chain was found in a study of brain metastases from non-small cell lung cancer. Profiling relied on immunoSEQ multiplex PCR, and the TCRdb table lists in-frame clones only, not all of them. The table has a few thousand clones, around 95% seen once. The CDR3 length is 13 residues. What was sequenced was tumor-adjacent normal tissue. The sequence came from a donor at least 40 years old with non-small cell lung cancer. The J gene is TRBJ2-1, the V gene TRBV21-1. TRBV21-1 is listed as a pseudogene. CDR3 nucleotides: TGTGCCAGCAGCAAAGGGGGTCGGGATGAGCAGTTCTTC. Its protein is CASSKGGRDEQFF.